This TCR beta chain was identified in a study of monozygotic twins with inflammatory bowel disease. This CDR3 has 18 amino acids. The germline CDR1 and CDR2 sequences are LGHNA and YNFKEQ. TCRdb re-analyzed the 5' RACE reads; it lists each CDR3 protein once, without DNA. Recorded here are over 200,000 distinct CDR3 sequences; the top ten clones represent less than 9%. This TCR was recovered from a human donor with ulcerative colitis or Crohn's disease, or a healthy co-twin of an affected twin (not recorded which). The rearrangement links TRBV4-2 to TRBJ1-4. Sequenced input: blood. The CDR3 here is CASSQEGRGYATNEKLFF.